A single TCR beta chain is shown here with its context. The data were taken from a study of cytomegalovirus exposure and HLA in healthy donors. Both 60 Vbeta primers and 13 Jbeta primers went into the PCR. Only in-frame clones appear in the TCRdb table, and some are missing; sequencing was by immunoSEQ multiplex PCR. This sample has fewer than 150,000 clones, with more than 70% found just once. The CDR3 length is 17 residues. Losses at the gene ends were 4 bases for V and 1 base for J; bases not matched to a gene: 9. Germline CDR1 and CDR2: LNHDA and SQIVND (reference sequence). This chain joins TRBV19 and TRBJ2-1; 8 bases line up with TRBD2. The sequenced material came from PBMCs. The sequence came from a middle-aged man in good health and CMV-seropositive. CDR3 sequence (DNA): TGTGCCAGTAGTAACGCCCTAGCGGGTCTATCCTACAATGAGCAGTTCTTC. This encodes CASSNALAGLSYNEQFF.